This T cell receptor (beta chain) was identified during a study of blood T cells in healthy people across ages. Then a second PCR, running about 6 to 11 cycles, was carried out with a sample-barcoded 5' primer and a J-beta primer mix. MiXCR was run by TCRdb on the 5' RACE reads, yielding one entry per CDR3 protein. The sample has about 1.4 million distinct CDR3 sequences, roughly 59% seen once. Trimming took off 4 bases at V and 4 bases at J, with 20 bases between the two ends. The germline gives CDR1 SGHKS, CDR2 YYEKEE (reference sequence). The CDR3 covers 16 residues. This TCR came from a man between 18 and 29 years old in good health. The chain couples TRBV5-5 to TRBJ1-2; possible D gene TRBD1, 5 bases. Sequencing used blood. CDR3 coding DNA: TGTGCCAGCAGCCCACTAGAGGGGATCACGATCTATGGCTACACCTTC. It is translated as CASSPLEGITIYGYTF.